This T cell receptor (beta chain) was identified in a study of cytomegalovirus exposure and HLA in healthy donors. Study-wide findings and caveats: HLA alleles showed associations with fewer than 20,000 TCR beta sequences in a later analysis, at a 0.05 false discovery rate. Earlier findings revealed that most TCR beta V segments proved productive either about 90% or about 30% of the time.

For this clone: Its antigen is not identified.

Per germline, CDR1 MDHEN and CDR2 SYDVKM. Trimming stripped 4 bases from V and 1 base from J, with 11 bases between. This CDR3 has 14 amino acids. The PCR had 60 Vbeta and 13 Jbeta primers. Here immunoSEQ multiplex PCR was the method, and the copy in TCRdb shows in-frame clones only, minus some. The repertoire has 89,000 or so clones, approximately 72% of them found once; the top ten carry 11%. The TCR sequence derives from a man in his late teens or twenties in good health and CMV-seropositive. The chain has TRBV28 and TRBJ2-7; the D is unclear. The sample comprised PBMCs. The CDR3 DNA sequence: TGTGCCAGCAGTTGGTCCCGAGCATCCTACGAGCAGTACTTC. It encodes CASSWSRASYEQYF.